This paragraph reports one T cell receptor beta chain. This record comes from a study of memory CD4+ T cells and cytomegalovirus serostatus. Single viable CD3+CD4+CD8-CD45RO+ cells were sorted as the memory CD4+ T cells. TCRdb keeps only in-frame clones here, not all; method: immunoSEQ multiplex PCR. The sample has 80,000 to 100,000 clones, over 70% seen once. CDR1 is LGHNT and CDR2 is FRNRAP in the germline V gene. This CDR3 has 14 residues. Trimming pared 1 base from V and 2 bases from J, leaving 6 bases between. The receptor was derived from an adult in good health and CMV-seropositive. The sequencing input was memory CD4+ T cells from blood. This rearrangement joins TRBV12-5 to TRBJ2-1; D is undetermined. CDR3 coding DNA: TGTGCTAGTGGTTTGGGGAATGCCTACAATGAGCAGTTCTTC. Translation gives CASGLGNAYNEQFF.